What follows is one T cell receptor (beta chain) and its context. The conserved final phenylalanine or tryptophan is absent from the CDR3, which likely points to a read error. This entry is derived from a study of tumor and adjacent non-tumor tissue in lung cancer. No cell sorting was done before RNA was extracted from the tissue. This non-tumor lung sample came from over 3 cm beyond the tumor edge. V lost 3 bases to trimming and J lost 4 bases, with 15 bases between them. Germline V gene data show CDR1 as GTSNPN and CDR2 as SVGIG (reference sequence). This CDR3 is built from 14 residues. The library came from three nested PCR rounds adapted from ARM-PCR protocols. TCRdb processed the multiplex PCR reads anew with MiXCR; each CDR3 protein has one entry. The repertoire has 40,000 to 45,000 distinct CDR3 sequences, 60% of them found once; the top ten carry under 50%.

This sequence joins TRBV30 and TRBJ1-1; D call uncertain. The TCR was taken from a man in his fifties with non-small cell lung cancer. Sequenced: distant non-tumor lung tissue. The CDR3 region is CAWSLHPGATEAFS. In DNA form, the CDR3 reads TGTGCCTGGAGCCTACACCCGGGAGCCACTGAAGCTTTCTCT.